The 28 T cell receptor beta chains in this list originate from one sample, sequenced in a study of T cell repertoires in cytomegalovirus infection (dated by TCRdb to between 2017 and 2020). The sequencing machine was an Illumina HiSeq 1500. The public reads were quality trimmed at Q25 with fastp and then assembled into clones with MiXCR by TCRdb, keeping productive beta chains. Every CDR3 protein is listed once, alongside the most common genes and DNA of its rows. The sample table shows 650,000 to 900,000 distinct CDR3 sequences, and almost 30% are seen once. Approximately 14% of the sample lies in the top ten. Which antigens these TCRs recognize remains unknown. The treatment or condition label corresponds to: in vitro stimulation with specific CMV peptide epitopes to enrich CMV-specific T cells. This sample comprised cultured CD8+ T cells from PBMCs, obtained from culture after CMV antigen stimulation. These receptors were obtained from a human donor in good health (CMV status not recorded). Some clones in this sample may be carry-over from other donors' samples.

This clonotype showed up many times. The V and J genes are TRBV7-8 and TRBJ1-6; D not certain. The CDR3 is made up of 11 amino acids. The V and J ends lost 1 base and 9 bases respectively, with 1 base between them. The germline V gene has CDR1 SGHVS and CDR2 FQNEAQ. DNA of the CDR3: TGTGCCAGCAGCTTAGGTTCACCCCTCCACTTT. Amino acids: CASSLGSPLHF.

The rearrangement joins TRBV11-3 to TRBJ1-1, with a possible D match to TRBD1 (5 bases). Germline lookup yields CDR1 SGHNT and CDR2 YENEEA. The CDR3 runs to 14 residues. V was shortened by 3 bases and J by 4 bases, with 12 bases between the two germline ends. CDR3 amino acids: CASSLGVEGTEAFF. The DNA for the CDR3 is TGTGCCAGCAGCTTGGGGGTGGAGGGCACTGAAGCTTTCTTT. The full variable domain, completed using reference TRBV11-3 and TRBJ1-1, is EAGVVQSPRYKIIEKKQPVAFWCNPISGHNTLYWYLQNLGQGPELLIRYENEEAVDDSQLPKDRFSAERLKGVDSTLKIQPAELGDSAVYLCASSLGVEGTEAFFGQGTRLTVV.

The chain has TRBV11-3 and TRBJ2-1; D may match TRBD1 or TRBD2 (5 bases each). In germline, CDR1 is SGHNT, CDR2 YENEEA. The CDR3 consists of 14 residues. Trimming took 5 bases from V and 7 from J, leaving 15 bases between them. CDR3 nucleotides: TGTGCCAGCAGCGAATGGGGCAGGGAGAATGAGCAGTTCTTC. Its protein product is CASSEWGRENEQFF.

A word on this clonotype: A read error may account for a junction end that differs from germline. The DNA for the CDR3 is TGTGCCAGCAGCTTAACGGGACAGACGGGCGGCTACATCTTC. It encodes CASSLTGQTGGYIF. This chain links TRBV7-3 with TRBJ1-2; 7 nucleotides match TRBD1. CDR1 SGHTA and CDR2 FQGTGA come from the germline V gene. The CDR3 loop spans 14 amino acids.

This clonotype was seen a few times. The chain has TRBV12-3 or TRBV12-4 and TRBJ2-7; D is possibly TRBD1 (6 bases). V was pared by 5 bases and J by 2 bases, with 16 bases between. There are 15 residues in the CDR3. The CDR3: CASSKRTALAYEQYF. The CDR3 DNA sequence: TGTGCCAGCAGTAAACGGACAGCCCTCGCCTACGAGCAGTACTTC.

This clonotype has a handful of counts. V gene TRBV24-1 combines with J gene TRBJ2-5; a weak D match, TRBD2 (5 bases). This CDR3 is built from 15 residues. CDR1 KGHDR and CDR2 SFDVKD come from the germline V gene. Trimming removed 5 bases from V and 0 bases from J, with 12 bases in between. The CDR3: CATSALVGDQETQYF. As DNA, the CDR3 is TGTGCCACCAGTGCACTAGTTGGCGACCAAGAGACCCAGTACTTC.

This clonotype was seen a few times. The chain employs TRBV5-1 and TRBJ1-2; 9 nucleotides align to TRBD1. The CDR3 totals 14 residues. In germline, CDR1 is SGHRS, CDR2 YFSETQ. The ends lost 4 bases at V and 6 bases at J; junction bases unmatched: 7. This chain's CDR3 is CASSQGTGIDGYTF. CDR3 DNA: TGCGCCAGCAGCCAGGGGACAGGGATCGATGGCTACACCTTC.

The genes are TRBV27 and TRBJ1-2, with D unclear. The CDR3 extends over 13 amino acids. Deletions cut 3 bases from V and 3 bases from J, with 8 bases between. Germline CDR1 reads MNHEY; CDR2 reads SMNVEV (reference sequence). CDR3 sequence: CASSLTSYYGYTF. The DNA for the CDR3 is TGTGCCAGCAGTTTGACATCTTACTATGGCTACACCTTC.

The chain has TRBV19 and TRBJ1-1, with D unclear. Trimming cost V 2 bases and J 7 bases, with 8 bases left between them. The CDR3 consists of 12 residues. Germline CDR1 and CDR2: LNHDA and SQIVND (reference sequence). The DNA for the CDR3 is TGTGCCAGTAGTATACCGAGAGGTGAAGCTTTCTTT. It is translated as CASSIPRGEAFF. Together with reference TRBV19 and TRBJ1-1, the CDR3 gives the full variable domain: DGGITQSPKYLFRKEGQNVTLSCEQNLNHDAMYWYRQDPGQGLRLIYYSQIVNDFQKGDIAEGYSVSREKKESFPLTVTSAQKNPTAFYLCASSIPRGEAFFGQGTRLTVV.

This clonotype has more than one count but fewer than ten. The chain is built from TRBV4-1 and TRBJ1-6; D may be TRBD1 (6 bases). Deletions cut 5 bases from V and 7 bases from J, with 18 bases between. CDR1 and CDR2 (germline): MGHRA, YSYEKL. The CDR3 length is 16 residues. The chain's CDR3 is CASSNGGGHLNSPLHF. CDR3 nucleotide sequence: TGCGCCAGCAGCAACGGGGGGGGCCACTTGAATTCACCCCTCCACTTT.

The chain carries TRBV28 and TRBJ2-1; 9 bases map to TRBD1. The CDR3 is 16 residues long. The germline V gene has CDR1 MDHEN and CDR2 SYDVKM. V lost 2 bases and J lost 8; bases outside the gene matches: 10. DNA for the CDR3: TGTGCCAGCAGTTTAAATCTGGGACAGGGTACCTATGAGCAGTTCTTC. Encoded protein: CASSLNLGQGTYEQFF.

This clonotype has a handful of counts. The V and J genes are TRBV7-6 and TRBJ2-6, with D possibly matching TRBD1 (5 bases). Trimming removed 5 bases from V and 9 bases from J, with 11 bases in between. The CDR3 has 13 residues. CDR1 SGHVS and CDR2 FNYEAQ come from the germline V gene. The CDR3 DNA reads TGTGCCAGCAGCCCCAGGGAAGGCAACGTCCTGACTTTC. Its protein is CASSPREGNVLTF.

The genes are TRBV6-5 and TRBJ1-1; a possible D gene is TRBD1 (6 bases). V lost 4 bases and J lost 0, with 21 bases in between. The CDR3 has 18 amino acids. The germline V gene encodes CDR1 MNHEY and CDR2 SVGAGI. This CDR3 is CASSSRTEPKVMNTEAFF. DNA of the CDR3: TGTGCCAGCAGTTCCAGGACAGAACCTAAAGTCATGAACACTGAAGCTTTCTTT.

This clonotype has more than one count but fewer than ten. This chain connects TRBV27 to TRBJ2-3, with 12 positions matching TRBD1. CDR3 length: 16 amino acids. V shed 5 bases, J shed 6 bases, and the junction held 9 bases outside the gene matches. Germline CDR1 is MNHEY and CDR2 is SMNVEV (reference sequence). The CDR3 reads CASSDPGDRGLDTQYF. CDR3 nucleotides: TGTGCCAGCAGTGACCCAGGGGACAGGGGGCTTGATACGCAGTATTTT.

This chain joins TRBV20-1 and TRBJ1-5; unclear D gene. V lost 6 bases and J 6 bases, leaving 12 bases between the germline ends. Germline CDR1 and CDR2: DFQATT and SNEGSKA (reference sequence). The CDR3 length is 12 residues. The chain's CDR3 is CSAKIGGQPQHF. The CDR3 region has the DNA TGCAGTGCGAAGATTGGAGGTCAGCCCCAGCATTTT.

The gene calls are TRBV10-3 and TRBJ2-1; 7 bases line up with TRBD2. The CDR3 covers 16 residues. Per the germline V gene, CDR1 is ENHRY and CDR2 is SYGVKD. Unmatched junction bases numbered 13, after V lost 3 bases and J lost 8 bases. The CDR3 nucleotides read TGTGCCATCAGTGACCCGGGACTACCCTCGGGGGATGAGCAGTTCTTC. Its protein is CAISDPGLPSGDEQFF.

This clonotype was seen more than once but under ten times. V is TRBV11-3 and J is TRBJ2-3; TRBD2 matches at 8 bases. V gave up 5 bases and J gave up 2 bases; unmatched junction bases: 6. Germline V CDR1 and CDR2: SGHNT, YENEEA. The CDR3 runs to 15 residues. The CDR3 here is CASSPAGAATDTQYF. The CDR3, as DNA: TGTGCCAGCAGCCCAGCGGGGGCGGCCACAGATACGCAGTATTTT.

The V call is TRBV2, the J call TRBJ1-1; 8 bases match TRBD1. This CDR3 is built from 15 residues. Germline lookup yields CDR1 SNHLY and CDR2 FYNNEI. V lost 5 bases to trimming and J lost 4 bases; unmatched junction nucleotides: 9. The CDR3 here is CASSTAGQGGTEAFF. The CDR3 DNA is TGTGCCAGCAGTACCGCCGGACAGGGAGGCACTGAAGCTTTCTTT.

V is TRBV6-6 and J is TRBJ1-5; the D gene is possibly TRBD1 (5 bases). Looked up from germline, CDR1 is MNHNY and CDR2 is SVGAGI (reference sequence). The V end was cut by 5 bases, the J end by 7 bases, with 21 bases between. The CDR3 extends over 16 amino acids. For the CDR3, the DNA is TGTGCCAGCAGTCCCAAGGGGTTGCCAGGGTACCAGCCCCAGCATTTT. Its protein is CASSPKGLPGYQPQHF.

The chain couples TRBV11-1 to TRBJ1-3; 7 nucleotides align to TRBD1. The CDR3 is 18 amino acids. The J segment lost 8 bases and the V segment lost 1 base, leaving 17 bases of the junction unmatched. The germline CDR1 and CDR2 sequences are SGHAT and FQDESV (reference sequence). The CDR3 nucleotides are TGTGCCAGCAGCTTAGAAAGAACCGGGACAGCTATGTTCGACACCATATATTTT. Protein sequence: CASSLERTGTAMFDTIYF.

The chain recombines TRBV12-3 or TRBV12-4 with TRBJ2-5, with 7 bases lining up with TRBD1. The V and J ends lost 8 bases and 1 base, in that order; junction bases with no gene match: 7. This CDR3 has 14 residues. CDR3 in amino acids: CASGSYRGQETQYF. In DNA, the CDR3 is TGTGCCAGCGGATCGTACAGGGGCCAAGAGACCCAGTACTTC.

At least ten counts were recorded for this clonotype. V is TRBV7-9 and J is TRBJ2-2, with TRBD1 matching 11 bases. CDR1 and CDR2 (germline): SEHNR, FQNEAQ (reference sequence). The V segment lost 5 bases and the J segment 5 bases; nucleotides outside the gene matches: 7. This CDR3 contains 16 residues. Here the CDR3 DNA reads TGTGCCAGCAGCGCATCGGACAGGGGGCATACCGGGGAGCTGTTTTTT. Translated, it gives CASSASDRGHTGELFF. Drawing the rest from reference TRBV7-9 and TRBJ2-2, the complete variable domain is DTGVSQNPRHKITKRGQNVTFRCDPISEHNRLYWYRQTLGQGPEFLTYFQNEAQLEKSRLLSDRFSAERPKGSFSTLEIQRTEQGDSAMYLCASSASDRGHTGELFFGEGSRLTVL.

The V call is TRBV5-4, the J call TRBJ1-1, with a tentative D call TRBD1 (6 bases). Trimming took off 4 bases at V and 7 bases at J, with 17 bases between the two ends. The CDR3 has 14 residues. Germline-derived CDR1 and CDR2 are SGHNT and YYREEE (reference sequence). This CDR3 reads CASSPVGQGHEAFF. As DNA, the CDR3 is TGTGCCAGCAGCCCCGTTGGCCAGGGACATGAAGCTTTCTTT.

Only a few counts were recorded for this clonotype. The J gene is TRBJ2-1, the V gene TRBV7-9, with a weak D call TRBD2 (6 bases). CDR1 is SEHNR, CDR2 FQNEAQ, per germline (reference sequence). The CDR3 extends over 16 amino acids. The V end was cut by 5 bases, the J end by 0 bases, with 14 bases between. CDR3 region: CASSPRRGSSYNEQFF. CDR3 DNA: TGTGCCAGCAGCCCGAGACGGGGGAGCTCCTACAATGAGCAGTTCTTC.

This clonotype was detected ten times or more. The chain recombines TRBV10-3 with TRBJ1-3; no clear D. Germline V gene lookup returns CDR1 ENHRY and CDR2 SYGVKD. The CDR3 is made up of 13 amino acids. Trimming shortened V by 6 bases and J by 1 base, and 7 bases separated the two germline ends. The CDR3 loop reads CAIREASGNTIYF. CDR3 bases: TGTGCCATCAGAGAGGCGTCTGGAAACACCATATATTTT.

CDR3 bases: TGTGCCAGCAGCATGCCGAATTTACGGGAGGATCGGCCTAGCAATCAGCCCCAGCATTTT. Its translation: CASSMPNLREDRPSNQPQHF. The gene calls are TRBV28 and TRBJ1-5; D is undetermined. Germline V gene lookup returns CDR1 MDHEN and CDR2 SYDVKM. There are 20 residues in the CDR3. Trimming stripped 6 bases from V and 0 bases from J, with 27 bases between.

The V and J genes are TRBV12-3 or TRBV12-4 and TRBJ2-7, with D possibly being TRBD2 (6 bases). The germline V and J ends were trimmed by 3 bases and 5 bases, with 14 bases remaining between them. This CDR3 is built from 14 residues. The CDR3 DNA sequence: TGTGCCAGCAGTTTCGTGGAGGGAGGAAACGAGCAGTACTTC. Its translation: CASSFVEGGNEQYF.

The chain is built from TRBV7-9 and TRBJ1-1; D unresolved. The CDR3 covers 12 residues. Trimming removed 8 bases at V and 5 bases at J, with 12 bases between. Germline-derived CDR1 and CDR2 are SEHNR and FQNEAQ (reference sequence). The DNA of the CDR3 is TGTGCCAGCGCCCGGTGGGATACTGAAGCTTTCTTT. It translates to CASARWDTEAFF. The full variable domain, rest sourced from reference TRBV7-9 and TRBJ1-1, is DTGVSQNPRHKITKRGQNVTFRCDPISEHNRLYWYRQTLGQGPEFLTYFQNEAQLEKSRLLSDRFSAERPKGSFSTLEIQRTEQGDSAMYLCASARWDTEAFFGQGTRLTVV.